This T cell receptor (beta chain) was sequenced for a study of memory CD4+ T cells and cytomegalovirus serostatus. Original analysis: Out-of-frame sequences were removed, leaving 2 million or so distinct TCRbeta sequences. Using immunoSEQ multiplex PCR, the repertoire was profiled, and TCRdb retains in-frame clones only, with some absent. V and J calls and clone size are those listed in that table; D and trimming were worked out from the DNA. The data contain tens of thousands of clones, 75% to 85% of them singletons. Single viable CD3+CD4+CD8-CD45RO+ cells were sorted as the memory CD4+ T cells. CMV serostatus came from serum IgG against pp150, pp28, p38, p52. This clonotype originated in an adult in good health and CMV-seronegative. Sample: memory CD4+ T cells from blood.

CDR3 amino acids: CASSRSFSAEAETQYF. CDR3 DNA: TGTGCCAGCAGTCGTTCATTTTCGGCCGAGGCGGAGACCCAGTACTTC. The V and J genes are TRBV7-9 and TRBJ2-5; unclear D gene. The CDR3 covers 16 residues. CDR1 and CDR2 from the germline V gene are SEHNR and FQNEAQ (reference sequence). Trimming took 6 bases from V and 5 from J, leaving 22 bases between them.